These T cell receptor beta chains were read from a single sample in a study of OX40 agonist ivuxolimab in advanced cancers. Data came from immunoSEQ multiplex PCR; TCRdb stores just in-frame clones and leaves some out. Counted here are about 20,000 clones, roughly 80% occurring once; the ten biggest clones make up over 20%. Source: CD4+ or CD8+ T cells sorted from blood, taken in a trial of the OX40 agonist ivuxolimab. The receptors were gathered from an adult with an advanced solid tumor such as melanoma, head and neck, liver or kidney cancer. Each CDR3 is given with its conserved first and last residue. A D gene is named only where the DNA matches it firmly. Some rows mark clone size as missing; the rest say once, few, many or name a class of expanded clone.

d_call clone_size j_call v_call cdr3_aa cdr3_nt
- - TRBJ2-3 TRBV6-4 CASSDGTVDTQYF TGTGCCAGCAGTGACGGCACCGTAGATACGCAGTATTTT
TRBD1 - TRBJ1-1 TRBV4-1 CASSQGQGGTEAFF TGCGCCAGCAGCCAAGGACAGGGAGGCACTGAAGCTTTCTTT
- medium-sized TRBJ2-1 TRBV11-2 CASSLGGFIDEQFF TGTGCCAGCAGCTTAGGAGGGTTTATAGATGAGCAGTTCTTC
TRBD2 - TRBJ2-2 TRBV9 CASNREGVELFF TGTGCCAGCAATAGGGAGGGAGTGGAGCTGTTTTTT
- few TRBJ1-6 TRBV6-5 CASSYSDRMNSPLHF TGTGCCAGCAGTTACTCAGACAGGATGAATTCACCCCTCCACTTT
- - TRBJ2-1 TRBV27 CASSSISSYNEQFF TGTGCCAGCAGTTCAATCAGCTCCTACAATGAGCAGTTCTTC
- - TRBJ2-7 TRBV4-2 CASSQADQTVQEQYF TGTGCCAGCAGCCAAGCAGACCAAACGGTTCAAGAGCAGTACTTC
TRBD1 - TRBJ1-2 TRBV25-1 CASSEIGTGNPGHTF TGTGCCAGCAGTGAAATCGGGACAGGGAACCCTGGCCACACCTTC
- - TRBJ2-7 TRBV6-6 CASSPRDDYEQYF TGTGCCAGCAGTCCCCGGGACGACTACGAGCAGTACTTC
- - TRBJ2-5 TRBV7-9 CASSFGGIETQYF TGTGCCAGCAGCTTTGGGGGGATTGAGACCCAGTACTTC
- - TRBJ1-5 TRBV15 CATSPGNDRSFGNQPQHF TGTGCCACCAGCCCTGGCAACGACAGGAGTTTCGGCAATCAGCCCCAGCATTTT
- few TRBJ2-7 TRBV11-2 CASSLVGASYEQYF TGTGCCAGCAGCTTAGTCGGAGCATCCTACGAGCAGTACTTC
TRBD2 - TRBJ2-1 TRBV27 CASKDYGRAGNEQFF TGTGCCAGCAAAGACTACGGGAGGGCCGGGAATGAGCAGTTCTTC
- - TRBJ2-3 TRBV7-6 CASSFGPTSTDTQYF TGTGCCAGCAGCTTTGGACCCACTTCCACAGATACGCAGTATTTT
TRBD2 - TRBJ2-3 TRBV6-6 CASSGAGETDTQYF TGTGCCAGCAGCGGAGCGGGAGAAACAGATACGCAGTATTTT
TRBD1 - TRBJ2-2 TRBV9 CASSPTDRGRTGELFF TGTGCCAGCAGCCCCACGGACAGGGGGCGCACCGGGGAGCTGTTTTTT
- - TRBJ2-1 TRBV18 CASSPPSATREQFF TGTGCCAGCTCACCACCCTCTGCGACTCGGGAGCAGTTCTTC
- - TRBJ2-5 TRBV13 CASSLAPIETQYF TGTGCCAGCAGCTTAGCCCCCATCGAGACCCAGTACTTC
- - TRBJ2-5 TRBV11-2 CASSLRVQETQYF TGTGCCAGCAGCTTAAGGGTTCAAGAGACCCAGTACTTC
TRBD1 - TRBJ2-7 TRBV4-2 CASSLEGQGQEQYF TGTGCCAGCAGCCTAGAAGGACAGGGTCAAGAGCAGTACTTC
TRBD1 - TRBJ2-7 TRBV4-1 CASSPYSGTGFEQYF TGCGCCAGCAGCCCATACTCCGGGACAGGGTTCGAGCAGTACTTC
TRBD2 - TRBJ2-1 TRBV27 CASSVTSGSKFF TGTGCCAGCAGTGTGACTAGCGGGAGTAAGTTCTTC
- - TRBJ2-5 TRBV15 CATSRDRRGETQYF TGTGCCACCAGCAGGGACAGGAGGGGGGAGACCCAGTACTTC